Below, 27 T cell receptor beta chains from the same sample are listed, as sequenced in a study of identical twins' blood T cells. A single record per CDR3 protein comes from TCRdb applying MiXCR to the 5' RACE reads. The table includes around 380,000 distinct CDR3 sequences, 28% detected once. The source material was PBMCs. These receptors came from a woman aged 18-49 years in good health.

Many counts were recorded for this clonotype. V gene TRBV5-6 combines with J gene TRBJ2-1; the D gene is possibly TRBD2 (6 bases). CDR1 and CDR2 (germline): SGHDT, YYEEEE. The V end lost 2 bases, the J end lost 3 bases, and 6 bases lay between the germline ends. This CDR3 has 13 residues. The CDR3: CASSFGGYNEQFF. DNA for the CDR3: TGTGCCAGCAGCTTCGGGGGCTACAATGAGCAGTTCTTC.

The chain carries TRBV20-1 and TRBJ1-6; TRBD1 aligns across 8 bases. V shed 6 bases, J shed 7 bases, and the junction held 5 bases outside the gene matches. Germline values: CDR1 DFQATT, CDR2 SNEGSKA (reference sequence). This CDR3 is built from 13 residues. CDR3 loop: CSAKDRGNSPLHF. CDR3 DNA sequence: TGCAGTGCAAAAGACAGGGGAAATTCACCCCTCCACTTT.

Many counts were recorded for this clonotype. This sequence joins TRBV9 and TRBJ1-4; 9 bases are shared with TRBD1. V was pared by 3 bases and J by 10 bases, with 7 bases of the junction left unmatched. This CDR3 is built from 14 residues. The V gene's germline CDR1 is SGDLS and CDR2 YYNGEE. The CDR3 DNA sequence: TGTGCCAGCAGCGCGACAGGGGGAGGCGGAAAACTGTTTTTT. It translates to CASSATGGGGKLFF. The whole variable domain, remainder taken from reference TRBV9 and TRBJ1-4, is DSGVTQTPKHLITATGQRVTLRCSPRSGDLSVYWYQQSLDQGLQFLIQYYNGEERAKGNILERFSAQQFPDLHSELNLSSLELGDSALYFCASSATGGGGKLFFGSGTQLSVL.

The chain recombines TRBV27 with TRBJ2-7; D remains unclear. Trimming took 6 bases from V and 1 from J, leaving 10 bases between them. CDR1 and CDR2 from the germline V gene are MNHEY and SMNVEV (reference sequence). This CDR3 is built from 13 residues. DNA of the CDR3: TGTGCCAGCAGATGGACGCATTCCTACGAGCAGTACTTC. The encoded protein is CASRWTHSYEQYF.

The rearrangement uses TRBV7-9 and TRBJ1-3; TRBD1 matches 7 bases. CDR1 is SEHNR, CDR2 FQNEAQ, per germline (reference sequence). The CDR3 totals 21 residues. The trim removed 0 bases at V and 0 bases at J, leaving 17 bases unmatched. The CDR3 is CASSLAGPFGTVPSSGNTIYF. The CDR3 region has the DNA TGTGCCAGCAGCTTAGCGGGGCCCTTCGGGACAGTTCCCTCCTCTGGAAACACCATATATTTT.

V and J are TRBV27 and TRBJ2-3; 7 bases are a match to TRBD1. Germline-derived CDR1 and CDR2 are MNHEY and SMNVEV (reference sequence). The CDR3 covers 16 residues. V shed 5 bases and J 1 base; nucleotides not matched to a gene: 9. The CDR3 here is CASSTSDRDGTDTQYF. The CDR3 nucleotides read TGTGCCAGCAGTACCTCCGACAGGGATGGCACAGATACGCAGTATTTT.

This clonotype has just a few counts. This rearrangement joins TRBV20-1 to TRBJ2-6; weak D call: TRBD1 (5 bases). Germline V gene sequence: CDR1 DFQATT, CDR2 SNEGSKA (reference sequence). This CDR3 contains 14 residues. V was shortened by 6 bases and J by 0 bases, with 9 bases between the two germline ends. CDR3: CSAGHLSGANVLTF. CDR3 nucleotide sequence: TGCAGTGCCGGACACCTCTCTGGGGCCAACGTCCTGACTTTC.

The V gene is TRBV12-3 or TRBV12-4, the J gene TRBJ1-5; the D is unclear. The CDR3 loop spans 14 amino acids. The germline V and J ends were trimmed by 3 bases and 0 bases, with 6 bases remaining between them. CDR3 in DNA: TGTGCCAGCAGTTTGAGATATAGCAATCAGCCCCAGCATTTT. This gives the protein CASSLRYSNQPQHF.

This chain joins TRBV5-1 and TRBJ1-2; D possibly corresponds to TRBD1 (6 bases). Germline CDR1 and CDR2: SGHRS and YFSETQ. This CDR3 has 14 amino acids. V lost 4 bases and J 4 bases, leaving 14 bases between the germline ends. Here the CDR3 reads CASSRDTGFYGYTF. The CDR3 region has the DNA TGCGCCAGCAGCAGGGACACTGGATTCTATGGCTACACCTTC.

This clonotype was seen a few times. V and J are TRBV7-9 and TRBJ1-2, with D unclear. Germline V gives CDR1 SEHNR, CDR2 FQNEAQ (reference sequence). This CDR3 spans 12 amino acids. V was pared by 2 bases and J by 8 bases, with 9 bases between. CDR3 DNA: TGTGCCAGCAGCTTAAACGACTGGGGCTACACCTTC. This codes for CASSLNDWGYTF.

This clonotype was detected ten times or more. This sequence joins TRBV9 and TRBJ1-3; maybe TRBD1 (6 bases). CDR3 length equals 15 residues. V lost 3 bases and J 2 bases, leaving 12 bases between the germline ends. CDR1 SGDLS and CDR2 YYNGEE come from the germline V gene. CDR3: CASSASGTTGNTIYF. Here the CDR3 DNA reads TGTGCCAGCAGCGCGTCCGGGACAACTGGAAACACCATATATTTT.

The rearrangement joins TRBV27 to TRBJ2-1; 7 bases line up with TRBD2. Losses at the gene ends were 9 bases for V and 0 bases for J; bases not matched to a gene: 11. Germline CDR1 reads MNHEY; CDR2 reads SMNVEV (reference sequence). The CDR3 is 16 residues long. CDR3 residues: CASWRIGTISYNEQFF. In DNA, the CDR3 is TGTGCCAGTTGGAGGATTGGGACTATCTCCTACAATGAGCAGTTCTTC.

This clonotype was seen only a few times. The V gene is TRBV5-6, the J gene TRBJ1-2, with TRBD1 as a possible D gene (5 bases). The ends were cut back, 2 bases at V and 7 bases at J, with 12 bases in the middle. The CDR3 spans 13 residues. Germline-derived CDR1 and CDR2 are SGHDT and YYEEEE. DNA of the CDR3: TGTGCCAGCAGCTTCAGGGTATACGGTGGCTACACCTTC. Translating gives CASSFRVYGGYTF. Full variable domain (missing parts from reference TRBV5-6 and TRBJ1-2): DAGVTQSPTHLIKTRGQQVTLRCSPKSGHDTVSWYQQALGQGPQFIFQYYEEEERQRGNFPDRFSGHQFPNYSSELNVNALLLGDSALYLCASSFRVYGGYTFGSGTRLTVV.

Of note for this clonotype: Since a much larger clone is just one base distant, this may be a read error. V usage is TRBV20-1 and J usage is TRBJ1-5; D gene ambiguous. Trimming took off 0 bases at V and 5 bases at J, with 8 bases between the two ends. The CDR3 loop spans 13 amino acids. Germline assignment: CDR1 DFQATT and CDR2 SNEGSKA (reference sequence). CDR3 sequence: CSARELGYQPQHF. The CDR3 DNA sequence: TGCAGTGCTAGAGAACTGGGGTATCAGCCCCAGCATTTT.

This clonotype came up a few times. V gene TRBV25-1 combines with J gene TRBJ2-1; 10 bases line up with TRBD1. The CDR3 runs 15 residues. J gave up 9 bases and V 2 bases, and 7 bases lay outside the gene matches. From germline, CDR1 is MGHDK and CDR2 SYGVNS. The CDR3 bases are TGTGCCAGCAGTGAAGCAGGACAGGGGGGTGGTGAGCAGTTCTTC. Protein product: CASSEAGQGGGEQFF.

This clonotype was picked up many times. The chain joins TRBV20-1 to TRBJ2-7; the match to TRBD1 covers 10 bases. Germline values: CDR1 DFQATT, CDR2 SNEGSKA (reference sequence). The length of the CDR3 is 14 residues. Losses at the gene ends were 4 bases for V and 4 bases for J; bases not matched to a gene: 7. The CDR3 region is CSAKTGTGEYEQYF. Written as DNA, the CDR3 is TGCAGTGCTAAAACCGGGACAGGGGAATACGAGCAGTACTTC.

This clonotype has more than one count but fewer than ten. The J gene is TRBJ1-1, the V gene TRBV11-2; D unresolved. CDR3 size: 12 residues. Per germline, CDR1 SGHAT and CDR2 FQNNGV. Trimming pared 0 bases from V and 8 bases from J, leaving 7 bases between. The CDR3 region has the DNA TGTGCCAGCAGCTTAGATCGGCAGGAAGCTTTCTTT. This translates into CASSLDRQEAFF.

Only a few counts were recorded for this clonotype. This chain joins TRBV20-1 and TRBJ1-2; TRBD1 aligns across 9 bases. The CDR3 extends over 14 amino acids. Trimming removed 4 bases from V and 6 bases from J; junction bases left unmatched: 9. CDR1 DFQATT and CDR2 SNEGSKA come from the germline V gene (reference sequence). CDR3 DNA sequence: TGCAGTGCTAACAACAGGGGGCATAAAGATGGCTACACCTTC. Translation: CSANNRGHKDGYTF.

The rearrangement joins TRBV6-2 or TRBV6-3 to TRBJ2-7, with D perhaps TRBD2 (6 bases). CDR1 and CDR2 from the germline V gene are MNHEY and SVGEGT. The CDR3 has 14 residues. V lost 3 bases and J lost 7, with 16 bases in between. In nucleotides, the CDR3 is TGTGCCAGCAGTTATTCCGCGGGATTCGGGGAGCAGTACTTC. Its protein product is CASSYSAGFGEQYF.

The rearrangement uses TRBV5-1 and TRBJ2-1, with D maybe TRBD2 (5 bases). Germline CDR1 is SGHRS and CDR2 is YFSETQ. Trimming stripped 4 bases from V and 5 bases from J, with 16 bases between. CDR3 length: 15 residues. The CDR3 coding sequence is TGCGCCAGCAGCCCTGGGATAGCGCATCACAATGAGCAGTTCTTC. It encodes CASSPGIAHHNEQFF.

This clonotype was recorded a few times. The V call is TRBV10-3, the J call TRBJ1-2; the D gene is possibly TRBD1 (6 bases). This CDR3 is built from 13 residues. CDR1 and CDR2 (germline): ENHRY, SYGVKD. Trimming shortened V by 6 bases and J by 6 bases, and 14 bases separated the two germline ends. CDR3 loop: CAISAGTKDGYTF. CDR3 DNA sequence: TGTGCCATCAGCGCAGGGACAAAGGATGGCTACACCTTC.

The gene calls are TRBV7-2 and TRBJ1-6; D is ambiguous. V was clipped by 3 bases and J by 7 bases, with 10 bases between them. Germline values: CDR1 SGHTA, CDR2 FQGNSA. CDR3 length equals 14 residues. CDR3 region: CASSLRGENSPLHF. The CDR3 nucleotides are TGTGCCAGCAGCTTGCGGGGTGAGAATTCACCCCTCCACTTT.

The CDR3 DNA reads TGTGCCAGCAGCTTTGGCGGGAGTCTGACAGATACGCAGTATTTT. This sequence encodes CASSFGGSLTDTQYF. This chain joins TRBV7-9 and TRBJ2-3, with 7 bases matching TRBD2. This CDR3 contains 15 residues. With 3 bases clipped from V and 3 bases from J, the junction kept 6 bases outside the gene matches. The germline V gene encodes CDR1 SEHNR and CDR2 FQNEAQ (reference sequence).

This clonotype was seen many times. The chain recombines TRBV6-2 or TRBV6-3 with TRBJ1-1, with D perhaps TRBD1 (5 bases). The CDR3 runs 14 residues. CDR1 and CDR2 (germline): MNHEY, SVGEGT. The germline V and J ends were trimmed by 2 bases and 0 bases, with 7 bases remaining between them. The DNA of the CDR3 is TGTGCCAGCAGTTACGCGACAGTGAACACTGAAGCTTTCTTT. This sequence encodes CASSYATVNTEAFF.

CDR3 sequence (DNA): TGTGCCAGCAGCTTGGGCTTCAGGGTACCCCTCCACTTT. Protein product: CASSLGFRVPLHF. The chain carries TRBV7-2 and TRBJ1-6, with D perhaps matching TRBD1 (5 bases). CDR1 is SGHTA, CDR2 FQGNSA, per germline. The CDR3 loop spans 13 amino acids. The V gene lost 3 bases and the J gene lost 12 bases, with 12 bases spanning the gap.

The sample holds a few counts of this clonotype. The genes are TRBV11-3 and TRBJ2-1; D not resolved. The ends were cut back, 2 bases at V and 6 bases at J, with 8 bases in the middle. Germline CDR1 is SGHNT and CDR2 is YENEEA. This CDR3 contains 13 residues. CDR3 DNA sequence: TGTGCCAGCAGCTTAAGTCCTCTCAATGAGCAGTTCTTC. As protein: CASSLSPLNEQFF.

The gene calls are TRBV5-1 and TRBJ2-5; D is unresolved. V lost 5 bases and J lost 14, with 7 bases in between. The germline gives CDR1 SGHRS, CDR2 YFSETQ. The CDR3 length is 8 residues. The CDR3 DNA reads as TGCGCCAGCAGTCCTCGATACTTC. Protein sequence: CASSPRYF. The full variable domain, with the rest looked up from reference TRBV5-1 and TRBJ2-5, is KAGVTQTPRYLIKTRGQQVTLSCSPISGHRSVSWYQQTPGQGLQFLFEYFSETQRNKGNFPGRFSGRQFSNSRSEMNVSTLELGDSALYLCASSPRYFGPGTRLLVL.